The clone carrying this TCR beta chain was found many times. Its antigen is unidentified. This entry belongs to a study of T cells in Graves' hyperthyroidism and ophthalmopathy. The CDR3 spans 11 residues. V was cut by 3 bases and J by 8 bases, with 7 bases left in between. Per the germline V gene, CDR1 is SGHTA and CDR2 is FQGNSA. RNA transcripts served as the template for amplifying TCR beta CDR3 regions. HTBI primers were the set used in a first-round RT-PCR of the TCR CDR3. Using its own MiXCR run on the multiplex PCR reads, TCRdb lists one record per CDR3 protein. The table lists 660,000 or so distinct CDR3 sequences, less than 45% of them singletons. General observations from the study: Blood samples included most of the expanded thyroid clonotypes exceeding 0.001.

The chain links TRBV7-2 to TRBJ1-2; a weak D match, TRBD1 (5 bases). This clonotype was obtained from an adult man with Graves' disease, either hyperthyroidism or ophthalmopathy (not recorded which). Material for sequencing was peripheral blood or thyroid tissue (not recorded which). CDR3 in amino acids: CASSFQGGYTF. For the CDR3, the DNA is TGTGCCAGCAGCTTCCAGGGCGGCTACACCTTC.